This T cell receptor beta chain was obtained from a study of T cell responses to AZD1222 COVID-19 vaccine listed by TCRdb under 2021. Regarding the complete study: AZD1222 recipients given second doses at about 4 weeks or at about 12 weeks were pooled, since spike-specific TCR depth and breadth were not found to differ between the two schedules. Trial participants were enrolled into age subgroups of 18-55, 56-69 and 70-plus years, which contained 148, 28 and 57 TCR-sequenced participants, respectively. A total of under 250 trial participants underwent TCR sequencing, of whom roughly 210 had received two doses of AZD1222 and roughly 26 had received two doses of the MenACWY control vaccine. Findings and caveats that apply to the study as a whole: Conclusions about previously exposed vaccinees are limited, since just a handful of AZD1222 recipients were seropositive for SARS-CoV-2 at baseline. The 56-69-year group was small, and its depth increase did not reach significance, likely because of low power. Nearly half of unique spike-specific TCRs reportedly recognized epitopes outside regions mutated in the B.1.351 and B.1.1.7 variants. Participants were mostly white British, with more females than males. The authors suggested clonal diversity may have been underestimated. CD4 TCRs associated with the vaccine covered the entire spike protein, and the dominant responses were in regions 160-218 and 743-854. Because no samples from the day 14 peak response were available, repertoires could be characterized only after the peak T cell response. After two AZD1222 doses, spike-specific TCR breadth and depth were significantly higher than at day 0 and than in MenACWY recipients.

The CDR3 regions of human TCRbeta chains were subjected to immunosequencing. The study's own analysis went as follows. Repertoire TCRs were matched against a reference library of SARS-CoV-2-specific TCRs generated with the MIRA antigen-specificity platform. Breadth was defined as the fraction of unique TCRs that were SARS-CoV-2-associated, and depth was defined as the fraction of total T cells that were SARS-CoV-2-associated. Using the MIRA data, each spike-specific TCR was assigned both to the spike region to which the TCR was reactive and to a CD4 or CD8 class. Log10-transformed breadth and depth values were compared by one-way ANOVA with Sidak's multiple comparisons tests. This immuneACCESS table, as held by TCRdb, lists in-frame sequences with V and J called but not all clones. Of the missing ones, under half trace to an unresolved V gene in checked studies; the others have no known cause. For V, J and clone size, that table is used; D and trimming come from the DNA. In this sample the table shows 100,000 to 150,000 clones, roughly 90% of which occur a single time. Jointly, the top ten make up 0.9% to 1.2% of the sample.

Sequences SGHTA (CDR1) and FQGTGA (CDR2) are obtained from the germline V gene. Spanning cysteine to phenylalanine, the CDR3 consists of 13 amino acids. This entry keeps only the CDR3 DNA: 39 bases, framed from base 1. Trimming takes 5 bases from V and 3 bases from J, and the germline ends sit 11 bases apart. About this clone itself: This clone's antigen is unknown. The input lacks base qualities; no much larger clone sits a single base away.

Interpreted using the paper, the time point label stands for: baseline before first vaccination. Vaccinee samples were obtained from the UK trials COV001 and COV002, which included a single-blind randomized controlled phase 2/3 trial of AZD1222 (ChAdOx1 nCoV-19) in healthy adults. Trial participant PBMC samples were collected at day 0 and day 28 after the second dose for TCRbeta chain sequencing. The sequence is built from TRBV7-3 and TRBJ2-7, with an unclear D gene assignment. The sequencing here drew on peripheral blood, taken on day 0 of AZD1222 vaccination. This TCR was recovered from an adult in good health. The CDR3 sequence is CASSRARDYEQYF. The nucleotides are TGTGCCAGCAGCAGGGCTAGGGACTACGAGCAGTACTTC.